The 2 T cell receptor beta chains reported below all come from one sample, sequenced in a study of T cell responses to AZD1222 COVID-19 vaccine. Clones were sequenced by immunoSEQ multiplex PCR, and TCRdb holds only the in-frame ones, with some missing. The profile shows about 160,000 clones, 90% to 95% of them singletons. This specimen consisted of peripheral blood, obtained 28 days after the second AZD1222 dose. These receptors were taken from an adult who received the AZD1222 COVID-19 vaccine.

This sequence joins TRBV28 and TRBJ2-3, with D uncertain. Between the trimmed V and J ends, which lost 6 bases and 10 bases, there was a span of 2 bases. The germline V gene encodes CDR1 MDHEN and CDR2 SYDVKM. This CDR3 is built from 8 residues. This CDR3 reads CASSPQYF. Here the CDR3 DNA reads TGTGCCAGCAGCCCGCAGTATTTT.

As DNA, the CDR3 is TGTGCCAGCAGCTTAGCGTTTACAGGGGGCGCAGATACGCAGTATTTT. This translates into CASSLAFTGGADTQYF. The chain has TRBV7-2 and TRBJ2-3; TRBD1 matches at 9 bases. The V and J ends lost 0 bases and 4 bases, in that order; junction bases with no gene match: 5. The germline gives CDR1 SGHTA, CDR2 FQGNSA. This CDR3 is 16 amino acids long.